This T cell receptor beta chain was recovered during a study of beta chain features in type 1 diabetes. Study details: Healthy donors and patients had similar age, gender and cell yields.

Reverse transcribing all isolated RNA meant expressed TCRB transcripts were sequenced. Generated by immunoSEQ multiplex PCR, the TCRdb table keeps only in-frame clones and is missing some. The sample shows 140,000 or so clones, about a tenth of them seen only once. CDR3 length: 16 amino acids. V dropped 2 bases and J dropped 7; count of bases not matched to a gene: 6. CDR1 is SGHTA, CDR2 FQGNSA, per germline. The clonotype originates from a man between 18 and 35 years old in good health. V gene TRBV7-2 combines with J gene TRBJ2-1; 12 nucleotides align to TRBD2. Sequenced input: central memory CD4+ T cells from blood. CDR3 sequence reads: CASSLPGTSGRNEQFF. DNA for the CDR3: TGTGCCAGCAGCTTACCCGGGACTAGCGGGCGGAATGAGCAGTTCTTC.